One T cell receptor beta chain is described in this entry. What it binds is not known. This specimen comes from a study of cytomegalovirus exposure and HLA in healthy donors. Study-level background: A preliminary data release comprised 80 million to 95 million unique TCRs obtained from HLA-typed donors.

Whole-study findings and limits: TCR beta chains numbering 150 to 200 were designated cytomegalovirus-associated. Rates of TCR association differed by HLA locus in a later analysis, with DRB1 highest and HLA-C lowest.

This PCR relied on a set of 60 Vbeta primers and 13 Jbeta primers. Some clones are missing from TCRdb's copy, which holds only in-frame ones; the method was immunoSEQ multiplex PCR. The repertoire holds about 130,000 clones, with less than 85% as singletons. The V and J ends lost 2 bases and 9 bases, in that order; junction bases with no gene match: 11. The germline V gene encodes CDR1 SGHRS and CDR2 YFSETQ. The CDR3 has 15 residues. Donors were nominally healthy when sampled, though unrecorded immune exposures were likely. The chain carries TRBV5-1 and TRBJ2-1, with TRBD1 matching over 7 bases. The sequenced material came from PBMCs. The clonotype comes from a man aged 30-40 years in good health and CMV-seropositive. The CDR3 protein is CASSFGTKQGIEQFF. The CDR3, as DNA: TGCGCCAGCAGCTTTGGGACCAAACAGGGGATTGAGCAGTTCTTC.